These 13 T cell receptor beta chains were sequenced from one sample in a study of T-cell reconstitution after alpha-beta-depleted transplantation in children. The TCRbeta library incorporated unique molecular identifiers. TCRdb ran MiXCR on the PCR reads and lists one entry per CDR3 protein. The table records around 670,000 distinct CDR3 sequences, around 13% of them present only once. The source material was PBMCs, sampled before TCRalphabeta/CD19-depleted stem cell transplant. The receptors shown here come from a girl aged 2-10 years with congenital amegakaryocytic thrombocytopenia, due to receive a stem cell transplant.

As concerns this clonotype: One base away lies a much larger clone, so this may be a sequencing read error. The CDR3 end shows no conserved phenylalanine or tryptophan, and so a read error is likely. CDR3 residues: CSAEKAGKETQYL. The CDR3 bases are TGCAGTGCAGAAAAAGCGGGAAAAGAGACCCAGTACTTG. J is TRBJ2-5 and V is TRBV20-1; 7 nucleotides line up with TRBD2. The germline CDR1 and CDR2 sequences are DFQATT and SNEGSKA (reference sequence). V dropped 6 bases and J dropped 3; count of bases not matched to a gene: 7. The length of the CDR3 is 13 residues.

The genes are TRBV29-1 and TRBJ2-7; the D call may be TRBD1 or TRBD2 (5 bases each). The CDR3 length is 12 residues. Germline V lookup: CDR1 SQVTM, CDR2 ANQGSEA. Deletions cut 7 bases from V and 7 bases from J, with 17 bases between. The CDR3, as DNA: TGCAGCGCTCAAGCCGGGGCTACTGAGCAGTACTTC. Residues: CSAQAGATEQYF.

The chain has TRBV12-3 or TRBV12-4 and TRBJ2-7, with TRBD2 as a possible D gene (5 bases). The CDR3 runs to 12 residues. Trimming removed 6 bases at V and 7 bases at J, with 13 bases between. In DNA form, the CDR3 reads TGTGCCAGCAGCCCCGGACTGACAGAGCAGTACTTC. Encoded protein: CASSPGLTEQYF.

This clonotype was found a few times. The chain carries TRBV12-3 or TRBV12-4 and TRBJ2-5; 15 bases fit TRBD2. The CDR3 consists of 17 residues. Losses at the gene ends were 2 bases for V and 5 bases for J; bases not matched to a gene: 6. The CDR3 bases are TGTGCCAGCAGTTTACGGACTAGCGGGAGGGCCCCGGAGACCCAGTACTTC. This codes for CASSLRTSGRAPETQYF.

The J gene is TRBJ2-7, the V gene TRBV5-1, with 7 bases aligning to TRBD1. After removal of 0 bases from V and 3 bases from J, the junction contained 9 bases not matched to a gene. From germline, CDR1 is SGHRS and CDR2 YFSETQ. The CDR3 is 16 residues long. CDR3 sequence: CASSLGDSFSNYEQYF. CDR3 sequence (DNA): TGCGCCAGCAGCTTGGGGGACAGTTTTAGTAACTACGAGCAGTACTTC.

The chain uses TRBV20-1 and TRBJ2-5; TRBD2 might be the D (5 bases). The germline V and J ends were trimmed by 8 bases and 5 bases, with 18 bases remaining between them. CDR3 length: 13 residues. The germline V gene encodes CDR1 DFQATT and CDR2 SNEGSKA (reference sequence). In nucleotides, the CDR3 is TGCAGTCCCCGTGGGTTCTCGGGGGAGACCCAGTACTTC. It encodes CSPRGFSGETQYF.

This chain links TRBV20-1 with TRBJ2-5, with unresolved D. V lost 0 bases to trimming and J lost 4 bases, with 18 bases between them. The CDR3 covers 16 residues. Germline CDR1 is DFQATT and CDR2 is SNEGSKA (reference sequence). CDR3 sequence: CSARDRFASPPETQYF. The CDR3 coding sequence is TGCAGTGCTAGAGATCGATTCGCCTCCCCGCCAGAGACCCAGTACTTC.

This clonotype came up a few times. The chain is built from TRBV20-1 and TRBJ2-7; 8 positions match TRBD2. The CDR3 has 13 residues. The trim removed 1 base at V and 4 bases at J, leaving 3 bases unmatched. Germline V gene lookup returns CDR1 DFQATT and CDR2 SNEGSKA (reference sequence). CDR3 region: CSARVAGLYEQYF. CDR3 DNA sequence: TGCAGTGCTAGAGTAGCGGGGTTATACGAGCAGTACTTC.

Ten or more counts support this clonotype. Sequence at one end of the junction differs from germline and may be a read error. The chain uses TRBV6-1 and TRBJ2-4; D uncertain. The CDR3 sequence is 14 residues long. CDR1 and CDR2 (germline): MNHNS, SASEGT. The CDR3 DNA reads TGCGCCAGCAGTGACGGCTTAGCCAAAAACATTCAGTACTTC. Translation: CASSDGLAKNIQYF.

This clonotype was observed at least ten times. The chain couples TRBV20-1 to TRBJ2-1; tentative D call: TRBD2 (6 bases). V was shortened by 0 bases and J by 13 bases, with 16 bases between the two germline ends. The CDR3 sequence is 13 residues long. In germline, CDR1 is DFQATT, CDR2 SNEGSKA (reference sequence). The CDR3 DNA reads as TGCAGTGCTAGAGATGGGCGGGAATTCAATCAGTTCTTC. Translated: CSARDGREFNQFF.

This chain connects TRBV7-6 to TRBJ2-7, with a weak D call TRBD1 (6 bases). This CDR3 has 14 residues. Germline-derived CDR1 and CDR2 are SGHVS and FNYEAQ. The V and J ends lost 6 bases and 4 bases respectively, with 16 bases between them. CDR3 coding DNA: TGTGCCAGCAGACAGGGACCAGCGGCTTACGAGCAGTACTTC. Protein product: CASRQGPAAYEQYF.

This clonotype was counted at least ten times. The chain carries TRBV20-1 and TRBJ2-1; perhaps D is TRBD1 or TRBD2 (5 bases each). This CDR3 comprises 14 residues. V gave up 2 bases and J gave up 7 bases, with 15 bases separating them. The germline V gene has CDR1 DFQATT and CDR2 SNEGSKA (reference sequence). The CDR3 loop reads CSARSPVEGNEQFF. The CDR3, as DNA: TGCAGTGCTAGAAGCCCAGTTGAGGGGAATGAGCAGTTCTTC.

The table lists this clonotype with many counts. The CDR3 here is CASSQTGAPGEKLFF. Here the CDR3 DNA reads TGCGCCAGCAGCCAAACAGGGGCGCCGGGTGAAAAACTGTTTTTT. The chain combines TRBV4-1 with TRBJ1-4, with 7 bases matching TRBD1. Germline V lookup: CDR1 MGHRA, CDR2 YSYEKL. V shed 2 bases and J 7 bases; nucleotides not matched to a gene: 7. The CDR3 consists of 15 residues.